Below, 25 T cell receptor beta chains from the same sample are listed, as sequenced in a study of CD8 T cells in ankylosing spondylitis. TCRdb processed the 5' RACE reads anew with MiXCR; each CDR3 protein has one entry. The sample has 250,000 or so distinct CDR3 sequences, about 20% seen once; the top ten hold 25% to 40%. Specimen: blood, either unsorted or a sorted T cell fraction (not recorded which). These receptors were taken from a male donor with ankylosing spondylitis or in good health (not recorded which).

This chain uses TRBV29-1 with TRBJ2-1; 9 bases line up with TRBD1. The length of the CDR3 is 15 residues. Per germline, CDR1 SQVTM and CDR2 ANQGSEA. Trimming removed 4 bases from V and 8 bases from J; junction bases left unmatched: 12. CDR3 amino acids: CSVAGTGMGPDEQFF. Written as DNA, the CDR3 is TGCAGCGTTGCCGGGACAGGGATGGGGCCGGATGAGCAGTTCTTC.

This clonotype was picked up a small number of times. The chain couples TRBV6-5 to TRBJ2-7; no reliable D call. This CDR3 is built from 14 residues. Germline CDR1 and CDR2: MNHEY and SVGAGI. The V end lost 0 bases, the J end lost 1 base, and 7 bases lay between the germline ends. The CDR3 nucleotides are TGTGCCAGCAGTTACTCGACACCTTCCTACGAGCAGTACTTC. It encodes CASSYSTPSYEQYF.

The rearrangement uses TRBV6-1 and TRBJ2-7; maybe TRBD2 (5 bases). Trimming took 5 bases from V and 0 from J, leaving 17 bases between them. CDR1 is MNHNS and CDR2 is SASEGT in the germline V gene. The CDR3 length is 16 residues. CDR3: CASSPSLPGSSYEQYF. The CDR3 DNA follows: TGTGCCAGCAGTCCTAGCCTCCCTGGGAGCTCCTACGAGCAGTACTTC.

This clonotype was seen ten or more times. This rearrangement joins TRBV7-3 to TRBJ2-1; the D is unclear. In germline, CDR1 is SGHTA, CDR2 FQGTGA. The ends were cut back, 6 bases at V and 0 bases at J, with 12 bases in the middle. The CDR3 has 15 residues. CDR3 amino acids: CASSPDSSSYNEQFF. The CDR3 nucleotides are TGTGCCAGCAGTCCTGATTCGAGCTCCTACAATGAGCAGTTCTTC.

The rearrangement uses TRBV12-3 or TRBV12-4 and TRBJ2-7; 12 nucleotides agree with TRBD2. CDR3 length: 15 amino acids. V was clipped by 5 bases and J by 6 bases; unmatched bases: 8. The CDR3 DNA is TGTGCCAGCAGTCCCCGACTAGCGGGAGAGTCCGAGCAGTACTTC. Residues: CASSPRLAGESEQYF.

This chain joins TRBV7-9 and TRBJ1-1; no reliable D call. Trimming pared 1 base from V and 3 bases from J, leaving 12 bases between. Germline CDR1 reads SEHNR; CDR2 reads FQNEAQ (reference sequence). The CDR3 is 15 residues long. The CDR3 DNA reads TGTGCCAGCAGCTTAGAACGGGGTCTCGACACTGAAGCTTTCTTT. Encoded protein: CASSLERGLDTEAFF.

The J gene is TRBJ2-7, the V gene TRBV19; D ambiguous. The length of the CDR3 is 16 residues. Per the germline V gene, CDR1 is LNHDA and CDR2 is SQIVND (reference sequence). Trimming took 1 base from V and 1 from J, leaving 14 bases between them. In nucleotides, the CDR3 is TGTGCCAGTAGTATAGGAGGACCCCCCGGGTCCTACGAGCAGTACTTC. It specifies CASSIGGPPGSYEQYF.

This clonotype appeared a single time. This sequence joins TRBV25-1 and TRBJ2-3; a possible D gene is TRBD2 (6 bases). V gave up 11 bases and J gave up 0 bases, with 9 bases separating them. Looked up from germline, CDR1 is MGHDK and CDR2 is SYGVNS. The CDR3 is 12 residues long. CDR3 sequence reads: CAVAGSTDTQYF. In DNA form, the CDR3 reads TGTGCCGTGGCGGGAAGCACAGATACGCAGTATTTT. The variable domain in full, with the rest retrieved from reference TRBV25-1 and TRBJ2-3, is EADIYQTPRYLVIGTGKKITLECSQTMGHDKMYWYQQDPGMELHLIHYSYGVNSTEKGDLSSESTVSRIRTEHFPLTLESARPSHTSQYLCAVAGSTDTQYFGPGTRLTVL.

This clonotype was recorded at least ten times. The chain uses TRBV7-9 and TRBJ2-7; 8 bases are a match to TRBD1. With V trimmed by 1 base and J by 2 bases, 4 bases remained unmatched. The germline CDR1 and CDR2 sequences are SEHNR and FQNEAQ (reference sequence). This CDR3 is 15 amino acids long. This chain's CDR3 is CASSLGPGQAYEQYF. For the CDR3, the DNA is TGTGCCAGCAGCTTAGGACCGGGACAGGCCTACGAGCAGTACTTC.

At least ten counts were recorded for this clonotype. J is TRBJ2-7 and V is TRBV3-1, with TRBD2 matching over 8 bases. V was pared by 4 bases and J by 2 bases, with 4 bases of the junction left unmatched. This CDR3 is 14 amino acids long. CDR1 is LGHDT, CDR2 YNNKEL, per germline (reference sequence). The CDR3 coding sequence is TGTGCCAGCAGCCCGAGCGGGAGCCCCTACGAGCAGTACTTC. It is translated as CASSPSGSPYEQYF.

This sequence joins TRBV29-1 and TRBJ2-2, with 11 bases that match TRBD1. Per germline, CDR1 SQVTM and CDR2 ANQGSEA. Germline trimming cut 0 bases from V and 9 bases from J; bases unmatched to any gene: 21. The length of the CDR3 is 20 residues. The CDR3 nucleotides are TGCAGCGTTGAAGATCTGGACAGGGGGCGAGCGCCTAGCGGGATCAGGGAGCTGTTTTTT. This codes for CSVEDLDRGRAPSGIRELFF.

This clonotype occurred a few times. The V call is TRBV4-1, the J call TRBJ2-5, with D maybe TRBD2 (6 bases). The V end lost 1 base, the J end lost 2 bases, and 14 bases lay between the germline ends. CDR3 length: 16 residues. Germline lookup yields CDR1 MGHRA and CDR2 YSYEKL. CDR3 DNA sequence: TGCGCCAGCAGCCAAGGGGCGATAGCGGCACAAGAGACCCAGTACTTC. Translating gives CASSQGAIAAQETQYF.

This clonotype was found a few times. The V gene is TRBV24-1, the J gene TRBJ2-2; D unclear. The V gene lost 3 bases and the J gene lost 4 bases, with 8 bases spanning the gap. Germline assignment: CDR1 KGHDR and CDR2 SFDVKD. The CDR3 length is 14 residues. In DNA, the CDR3 is TGTGCCACCAGTGATCCACAAGGCACCGGGGAGCTGTTTTTT. Amino acids: CATSDPQGTGELFF.

This clonotype was counted a few times. The chain employs TRBV20-1 and TRBJ2-1, with a weak D call TRBD2 (6 bases). This CDR3 is 13 amino acids long. CDR1 and CDR2 (germline): DFQATT, SNEGSKA (reference sequence). The V gene lost 0 bases and the J gene lost 6 bases, with 9 bases spanning the gap. The CDR3 bases are TGCAGTGCTAGAGAAGCGGGCCGCAATGAGCAGTTCTTC. Encoded protein: CSAREAGRNEQFF.

The sample holds a few counts of this clonotype. V gene TRBV27 combines with J gene TRBJ2-7, with D perhaps TRBD1 (6 bases). This CDR3 contains 13 residues. V gave up 6 bases and J gave up 5 bases, with 14 bases separating them. Germline assignment: CDR1 MNHEY and CDR2 SMNVEV (reference sequence). In DNA form, the CDR3 reads TGTGCCAGCAGCCCTACAGGGATCCACGAGCAGTACTTC. It yields the protein CASSPTGIHEQYF.

The chain carries TRBV5-4 and TRBJ1-1, with 9 bases fitting TRBD1. V lost 4 bases, J lost 8 bases, and 15 bases stayed unmatched. CDR3 length equals 16 residues. Germline V gene data show CDR1 as SGHNT and CDR2 as YYREEE (reference sequence). CDR3 sequence reads: CASSVAHRDRVLEAFF. CDR3 nucleotide sequence: TGTGCCAGCAGCGTAGCACACCGGGACAGGGTGTTGGAAGCTTTCTTT. The full variable domain, its missing parts supplied by reference TRBV5-4 and TRBJ1-1, is ETGVTQSPTHLIKTRGQQVTLRCSSQSGHNTVSWYQQALGQGPQFIFQYYREEENGRGNFPPRFSGLQFPNYSSELNVNALELDDSALYLCASSVAHRDRVLEAFFGQGTRLTVV.

V gene TRBV7-3 combines with J gene TRBJ2-3, with 8 bases aligning to TRBD2. The CDR3 is made up of 15 amino acids. CDR1 SGHTA and CDR2 FQGTGA come from the germline V gene. V lost 6 bases and J lost 1; bases outside the gene matches: 6. The CDR3 region has the DNA TGTGCCAGCAGTTTCAGCGGGAGTGGCACAGATACGCAGTATTTT. Protein sequence: CASSFSGSGTDTQYF.

This clonotype has just a few counts. The rearrangement uses TRBV4-3 and TRBJ2-5; the D gene is possibly TRBD2 (6 bases). The CDR3 contains 15 residues. V lost 1 base and J lost 1, with 10 bases in between. Germline lookup yields CDR1 LGHNA and CDR2 YSLEER. The CDR3 spells CASSQVLGGQETQYF. CDR3 bases: TGCGCCAGCAGCCAAGTTCTGGGGGGCCAAGAGACCCAGTACTTC.

A few counts support this clonotype. DNA of the CDR3: TGTGCCAGCAGCCAAGAGACAAACTCCTACGAGCAGTACTTC. Protein: CASSQETNSYEQYF. The rearrangement uses TRBV4-2 and TRBJ2-7; D is unresolved. CDR1 and CDR2 from the germline V gene are LGHNA and YNFKEQ. The CDR3 is 14 residues long. V was trimmed by 0 bases and J by 0 bases, leaving 6 bases between them.

This clonotype showed up many times. V usage is TRBV29-1 and J usage is TRBJ2-3; 14 nucleotides align to TRBD2. Per the germline V gene, CDR1 is SQVTM and CDR2 is ANQGSEA. The CDR3 runs 16 residues. V shed 6 bases, J shed 2 bases, and the junction held 7 bases outside the gene matches. In DNA form, the CDR3 reads TGCAGCGTGGACCGACTAGCGGGAGGGCACACAGATACGCAGTATTTT. Translated, it gives CSVDRLAGGHTDTQYF.

There are a few counts of this clonotype. The chain carries TRBV5-1 and TRBJ1-1, with D possibly being TRBD1 (5 bases). The length of the CDR3 is 13 residues. Deletions cut 3 bases from V and 4 bases from J, with 10 bases between. Germline-derived CDR1 and CDR2 are SGHRS and YFSETQ. The DNA for the CDR3 is TGCGCCAGCAGCTCCCGGGGCCTCACTGAAGCTTTCTTT. Its translation: CASSSRGLTEAFF.

Remarks on this clonotype: A read error may be the cause here, since a much bigger clone is one base away. The rearrangement links TRBV15 to TRBJ2-1, with D possibly being TRBD1 (5 bases). The CDR3 sequence is 17 residues long. Germline-derived CDR1 and CDR2 are LNHNV and YYDKDF (reference sequence). In nucleotides, the CDR3 is TGTGCCACCAGTGTAAGTTGGGCAGACAGCTCCTACACTGAGCAGTTCTTC. Its translation: CATSVSWADSSYTEQFF.

J is TRBJ2-3 and V is TRBV3-1; no definite D call. Germline V gene data show CDR1 as LGHDT and CDR2 as YNNKEL (reference sequence). CDR3 length: 16 residues. Trimming shortened V by 5 bases and J by 0 bases, and 15 bases separated the two germline ends. The CDR3 nucleotides read TGTGCCAGCAGCAGTCGGCTGGACCTTAGCACAGATACGCAGTATTTT. Translation gives CASSSRLDLSTDTQYF.

The V and J genes are TRBV14 and TRBJ2-5; 7 nucleotides agree with TRBD2. The CDR3 runs 16 residues. V lost 3 bases, J lost 5 bases, and 12 bases stayed unmatched. Germline assignment: CDR1 SGHDN and CDR2 FVKESK. In DNA form, the CDR3 reads TGTGCCAGCAGCCATAAACCCTGGGAGGGTTTGGAGACCCAGTACTTC. Protein sequence: CASSHKPWEGLETQYF. The full variable domain, with the rest looked up from reference TRBV14 and TRBJ2-5, is EAGVTQFPSHSVIEKGQTVTLRCDPISGHDNLYWYRRVMGKEIKFLLHFVKESKQDESGMPNNRFLAERTGGTYSTLKVQPAELEDSGVYFCASSHKPWEGLETQYFGPGTRLLVL.

This clonotype was seen a handful of times. V and J are TRBV2 and TRBJ2-3; D uncertain. V lost 7 bases and J lost 0, with 11 bases in between. The CDR3 sequence is 14 residues long. Germline V lookup: CDR1 SNHLY, CDR2 FYNNEI. The CDR3 protein is CASNGGSSTDTQYF. CDR3 DNA: TGTGCCAGCAACGGCGGCTCTAGCACAGATACGCAGTATTTT.